One T cell receptor (beta chain) is described in this entry. The data are from a study of T cell repertoires in aging, cancer and after chemotherapy. A mixed TRB-A/B primer pool amplified rearranged TRB by multiplex touch-down PCR. TCRdb recomputed calls from the multiplex PCR reads with MiXCR, one row per CDR3 protein. This sample has around 6,000 distinct CDR3 sequences; roughly 39% occur once, and the top ten carry less than 50%. The template was genomic DNA from peripheral blood, not RNA. After removal of 6 bases from V and 5 bases from J, the junction contained 2 bases not matched to a gene. The CDR3 length is 14 residues. In germline, CDR1 is LNHDA, CDR2 SQIVND (reference sequence).

The receptor comes from a human donor with a blood cancer. The chain employs TRBV19 and TRBJ2-2; 11 bases line up with TRBD1. Sequencing used blood. CDR3 amino acids: CASRGTGGTGELFF. In DNA, the CDR3 is TGTGCCAGTAGAGGGACAGGGGGAACCGGGGAGCTGTTTTTT.